These 32 T cell receptor beta chains share one sample of origin, sequenced in a study of shared clonotypes between healthy human individuals. Repertoires were generated with immunoSEQ multiplex PCR, while TCRdb's copy carries only in-frame clones and drops some. Among some 2 million clones listed, 95% were seen once. The sequencing sample was made of naive CD4+ T cells sorted from blood. Subset here: CD45RA+ positively selected. The receptor source for this set is a man aged 18-30 years in good health.

The chain has TRBV6-6 and TRBJ2-3; possibly TRBD1 or TRBD2 for D (5 bases each). CDR3 size: 16 residues. Trimming took 5 bases from V and 1 from J, leaving 16 bases between them. CDR1 is MNHNY and CDR2 is SVGAGI in the germline V gene (reference sequence). CDR3 in amino acids: CASSTSGRKGTDTQYF. CDR3 nucleotide sequence: TGTGCCAGCAGTACCTCGGGACGTAAAGGCACAGATACGCAGTATTTT.

Remarks on this clone: Other DNA sequences in this specimen translate into the identical CDR3. The chain recombines TRBV4-3 with TRBJ1-3, with D possibly TRBD1 on 6 matching bases. The CDR3 is 14 residues long. V dropped 1 base and J dropped 3 bases, with 7 bases sitting between them. Germline lookup yields CDR1 LGHNA and CDR2 YSLEER. The CDR3 loop is CASSQVRGGNTIYF. For the CDR3, the DNA is TGCGCCAGCAGCCAAGTCAGGGGTGGAAACACCATATATTTT.

The chain joins TRBV7-9 to TRBJ2-7, with D tentatively TRBD1 (5 bases). Between the trimmed V and J ends, which lost 0 bases and 5 bases, there was a span of 8 bases. Germline CDR1 is SEHNR and CDR2 is FQNEAQ (reference sequence). The CDR3 is 13 amino acids. The chain's CDR3 is CASSLAKDNEQYF. The CDR3 DNA reads TGTGCCAGCAGCTTAGCGAAGGACAACGAGCAGTACTTC.

This sequence joins TRBV5-1 and TRBJ2-5; the match to TRBD2 covers 7 bases. The V gene end was trimmed by 3 bases and the J gene end by 4 bases; junction bases not matched to a gene: 6. Germline V gives CDR1 SGHRS, CDR2 YFSETQ. CDR3 length: 14 residues. CDR3 loop: CASSSPGGGETQYF. The CDR3 DNA sequence: TGCGCCAGCAGCTCCCCTGGGGGGGGAGAGACCCAGTACTTC.

The CDR3 region has the DNA TGTGCCAGCAGTCCCGACAGGACAGTGCGGGGCTACACCTTC. It is translated as CASSPDRTVRGYTF. This chain uses TRBV28 with TRBJ1-2; a possible D gene is TRBD1 (6 bases). The V gene lost 5 bases and the J gene lost 8 bases, with 18 bases spanning the gap. This CDR3 contains 14 residues. The germline V gene encodes CDR1 MDHEN and CDR2 SYDVKM.

The chain uses TRBV5-6 and TRBJ1-6, with unresolved D. There are 12 residues in the CDR3. Looked up from germline, CDR1 is SGHDT and CDR2 is YYEEEE. V gave up 4 bases and J gave up 8 bases, with 7 bases separating them. Here the CDR3 DNA reads TGTGCCAGCAGCGCGTCCTATTCACCCCTCCACTTT. Protein product: CASSASYSPLHF.

The chain has TRBV9 and TRBJ2-7; 10 nucleotides match TRBD1. The CDR3 contains 16 residues. V was clipped by 4 bases and J by 6 bases; unmatched bases: 13. Germline CDR1 reads SGDLS; CDR2 reads YYNGEE. CDR3 sequence: CASSKGRDRGRSEQYF. CDR3 sequence (DNA): TGTGCCAGCAGCAAAGGCCGGGACAGGGGAAGGTCCGAGCAGTACTTC.

This chain connects TRBV10-1 to TRBJ1-1; D unresolved. The CDR3 loop spans 13 amino acids. Germline CDR1 and CDR2: WNHNN and SYGVQD (reference sequence). The V end lost 4 bases, the J end lost 0 bases, and 6 bases lay between the germline ends. This CDR3 reads CASSGHMNTEAFF. In DNA form, the CDR3 reads TGCGCCAGCAGTGGACATATGAACACTGAAGCTTTCTTT.

Concerning this clone: This same CDR3 is encoded by further DNA sequences in the sample. The chain links TRBV28 to TRBJ2-7, with 9 positions matching TRBD1. Germline lookup yields CDR1 MDHEN and CDR2 SYDVKM. Trimming at V came to 1 base and at J to 2 bases, leaving 3 bases not matched to a gene. The CDR3 runs to 15 residues. CDR3 protein: CASSLLRQGAYEQYF. DNA for the CDR3: TGTGCCAGCAGTTTATTACGACAGGGGGCCTACGAGCAGTACTTC.

The DNA of the CDR3 is TGTGCCACCAGCAGCGGGACAGGGAAGATAGGCACAGATACGCAGTATTTT. Protein sequence: CATSSGTGKIGTDTQYF. The chain employs TRBV15 and TRBJ2-3; 9 bases line up with TRBD1. The CDR3 is 17 residues long. Looked up from germline, CDR1 is LNHNV and CDR2 is YYDKDF (reference sequence). With V trimmed by 3 bases and J by 1 base, 8 bases remained unmatched.

The V gene is TRBV18, the J gene TRBJ2-7, with D perhaps matching TRBD1 (6 bases). Germline values: CDR1 KGHSH, CDR2 LQKENI. V lost 3 bases, J lost 3 bases, and 9 bases lay in between. This CDR3 spans 13 amino acids. The CDR3 DNA follows: TGTGCCAGCTCACCGAACAGGGACTACGAGCAGTACTTC. This gives the protein CASSPNRDYEQYF.

The genes are TRBV7-2 and TRBJ2-1; D is possibly TRBD2 (6 bases). The CDR3 is 14 residues long. Germline assignment: CDR1 SGHTA and CDR2 FQGNSA. V shed 5 bases and J shed 9 bases, with 17 bases lying between them. CDR3 residues: CASSLSGAGSEQFF. As DNA, the CDR3 is TGTGCCAGCAGCCTCTCCGGGGCGGGGAGTGAGCAGTTCTTC. Full variable domain (remainder filled in from reference TRBV7-2 and TRBJ2-1): GAGVSQSPSNKVTEKGKDVELRCDPISGHTALYWYRQSLGQGLEFLIYFQGNSAPDKSGLPSDRFSAERTGGSVSTLTIQRTQQEDSAVYLCASSLSGAGSEQFFGPGTRLTVL.

The chain joins TRBV7-9 to TRBJ2-3; D unresolved. The ends were cut back, 2 bases at V and 5 bases at J, with 11 bases in the middle. This CDR3 spans 14 amino acids. Germline values: CDR1 SEHNR, CDR2 FQNEAQ (reference sequence). The chain's CDR3 is CASSLRASQDTQYF. Written as DNA, the CDR3 is TGTGCCAGCAGCTTAAGGGCAAGCCAAGATACGCAGTATTTT.

This chain connects TRBV4-1 to TRBJ2-7; maybe TRBD1 (5 bases). V lost 0 bases and J 3 bases, leaving 12 bases between the germline ends. The CDR3 spans 15 residues. CDR1 MGHRA and CDR2 YSYEKL come from the germline V gene. DNA for the CDR3: TGCGCCAGCAGCCAAGATTTGGGCAGGGACTACGAGCAGTACTTC. This translates into CASSQDLGRDYEQYF.

The genes are TRBV28 and TRBJ2-5; tentatively, D is TRBD2 (7 bases). V gave up 7 bases and J gave up 3 bases, with 18 bases separating them. This CDR3 contains 15 residues. Germline V gene sequence: CDR1 MDHEN, CDR2 SYDVKM. The CDR3 coding sequence is TGTGCCAGCAACCTAGGGGGGGCTAGTGAAGAGACCCAGTACTTC. Translating it yields CASNLGGASEETQYF.

The chain recombines TRBV19 with TRBJ2-1; 9 bases fit TRBD1. The junction had 2 bases not matched to a gene; V was cut back by 4 bases and J by 4 bases. CDR3 size: 14 residues. Germline lookup yields CDR1 LNHDA and CDR2 SQIVND (reference sequence). CDR3 in amino acids: CASSRGTGYNEQFF. In DNA form, the CDR3 reads TGTGCCAGTAGTAGGGGGACAGGGTACAATGAGCAGTTCTTC.

The gene calls are TRBV6-1 and TRBJ1-6, with D possibly being TRBD1 (5 bases). The V and J ends lost 6 bases and 7 bases respectively, with 10 bases between them. Germline loops: CDR1 MNHNS, CDR2 SASEGT. The CDR3 spans 13 residues. DNA of the CDR3: TGTGCCAGCAGGAGGGACTTGAATTCACCCCTCCACTTT. Its translation is CASRRDLNSPLHF.

The chain employs TRBV6-1 and TRBJ1-6, with D uncertain. V lost 4 bases and J 4 bases, leaving 11 bases between the germline ends. This CDR3 region has 15 residues. Germline lookup yields CDR1 MNHNS and CDR2 SASEGT. The CDR3 nucleotides are TGTGCCAGCAGTGGGGCCATCGGGTATAATTCACCCCTCCACTTT. It specifies CASSGAIGYNSPLHF.

The chain is built from TRBV7-2 and TRBJ2-7; D ambiguous. The CDR3 extends over 13 amino acids. The V end lost 5 bases, the J end lost 2 bases, and 10 bases lay between the germline ends. CDR1 is SGHTA and CDR2 is FQGNSA in the germline V gene. CDR3 loop: CASSRIQTYEQYF. CDR3 DNA: TGTGCCAGCAGCCGAATCCAGACCTACGAGCAGTACTTC. Looking up the rest from reference TRBV7-2 and TRBJ2-7 gives the full variable domain: GAGVSQSPSNKVTEKGKDVELRCDPISGHTALYWYRQSLGQGLEFLIYFQGNSAPDKSGLPSDRFSAERTGGSVSTLTIQRTQQEDSAVYLCASSRIQTYEQYFGPGTRLTVT.

This chain uses TRBV21-1 with TRBJ1-6. TRBV21-1 is listed as a pseudogene. This CDR3 region has 13 residues. This CDR3 reads CASSLGYNSPLHF. The CDR3 DNA follows: TGTGCCAGCAGCCTCGGCTATAATTCACCCCTCCACTTT.

V and J are TRBV30 and TRBJ2-2; 9 nucleotides match TRBD2. Germline CDR1 GTSNPN, CDR2 SVGIG (reference sequence). CDR3 length: 16 residues. The J segment lost 0 bases and the V segment lost 3 bases, leaving 5 bases of the junction unmatched. This chain's CDR3 is CAWSFRTSANTGELFF. The DNA of the CDR3 is TGTGCCTGGAGCTTCCGGACTAGCGCGAACACCGGGGAGCTGTTTTTT.

The chain joins TRBV14 to TRBJ2-3; D is possibly TRBD2 (7 bases). Deletions cut 4 bases from V and 4 bases from J, with 24 bases between. Germline CDR1 and CDR2: SGHDN and FVKESK. The CDR3 has 18 residues. CDR3 in amino acids: CASSPWVGTRGLADTQYF. CDR3 nucleotide sequence: TGTGCCAGCAGCCCCTGGGTGGGGACACGAGGACTAGCAGATACGCAGTATTTT.

The rearrangement joins TRBV7-2 to TRBJ1-2, with TRBD1 matching over 7 bases. The CDR3 is made up of 14 amino acids. From germline, CDR1 is SGHTA and CDR2 FQGNSA. V lost 6 bases and J lost 4; bases outside the gene matches: 8. The CDR3: CASSYVRDSYGYTF. The DNA of the CDR3 is TGTGCCAGCAGTTACGTCCGGGACAGCTATGGCTACACCTTC.

The rearrangement uses TRBV5-1 and TRBJ2-7, with D uncertain. V lost 1 base, J lost 7 bases, and 12 bases lay in between. The CDR3 is made up of 13 amino acids. CDR1 is SGHRS, CDR2 YFSETQ, per germline. The CDR3 reads CASSLLIGGEQYF. The DNA for the CDR3 is TGCGCCAGCAGCTTGTTGATCGGTGGAGAGCAGTACTTC.

This clone showed up just a few times. The sample contains more than one DNA sequence encoding this CDR3. The chain combines TRBV29-1 with TRBJ2-7; possible D gene TRBD1, 6 bases. CDR1 SQVTM and CDR2 ANQGSEA come from the germline V gene. Trimming pared 4 bases from V and 1 base from J, leaving 8 bases between. This CDR3 has 12 amino acids. CDR3 in amino acids: CSVGGGSYEQYF. As DNA, the CDR3 is TGCAGCGTTGGAGGGGGATCCTACGAGCAGTACTTC.

This rearrangement joins TRBV20-1 to TRBJ1-2; D is unresolved. Germline CDR1 reads DFQATT; CDR2 reads SNEGSKA (reference sequence). This CDR3 spans 11 amino acids. V dropped 5 bases and J dropped 10 bases, with 14 bases sitting between them. The CDR3 region has the DNA TGCAGTGCTCGAGGGCCGGACCACTACACCTTC. Translated, it gives CSARGPDHYTF.

V usage is TRBV4-1 and J usage is TRBJ2-7; D possibly corresponds to TRBD1 (6 bases). The CDR3 runs 15 residues. V was cut by 1 base and J by 3 bases, with 13 bases left in between. The V gene's germline CDR1 is MGHRA and CDR2 YSYEKL. CDR3 sequence reads: CASSQGNDRSYEQYF. As DNA, the CDR3 is TGCGCCAGCAGCCAAGGCAACGACAGGAGCTACGAGCAGTACTTC.

The chain combines TRBV2 with TRBJ2-7, with TRBD1 as a possible D gene (6 bases). In germline, CDR1 is SNHLY, CDR2 FYNNEI. V was shortened by 1 base and J by 6 bases, with 13 bases between the two germline ends. CDR3 length: 14 amino acids. CDR3 bases: TGTGCCAGCAGTGAAGGGGGGCCGTTGGGCGAGCAGTACTTC. Its translation is CASSEGGPLGEQYF.

Remarks on this clone: This specimen includes other DNA sequences encoding the same CDR3. The genes are TRBV2 and TRBJ2-3; D may be TRBD1 (6 bases). Trimming took 6 bases from V and 1 from J, leaving 8 bases between them. Germline V gives CDR1 SNHLY, CDR2 FYNNEI. The CDR3 sequence is 13 residues long. The CDR3: CASRTGRTDTQYF. The CDR3 region has the DNA TGTGCCAGCAGAACAGGGCGCACAGATACGCAGTATTTT.

The CDR3 here is CASKGQGLGANVLTF. CDR3 DNA sequence: TGTGCCAGTAAAGGTCAAGGGCTCGGGGCCAACGTCCTGACTTTC. The V gene is TRBV19, the J gene TRBJ2-6; no definite D call. Germline V lookup: CDR1 LNHDA, CDR2 SQIVND (reference sequence). Trimming cost V 7 bases and J 4 bases, with 14 bases left between them. There are 15 residues in the CDR3.

This clone was recorded once. This chain joins TRBV6-1 and TRBJ2-7; D is possibly TRBD1 (6 bases). CDR3 size: 14 residues. Trimming stripped 8 bases from V and 9 bases from J, with 23 bases between. Germline V lookup: CDR1 MNHNS, CDR2 SASEGT. CDR3 nucleotides: TGTGCCAGCGAGACCGGGACAACGCAGACTGGGCAGTACTTC. This codes for CASETGTTQTGQYF.

V and J are TRBV18 and TRBJ2-3, with D maybe TRBD2 (5 bases). This CDR3 spans 13 amino acids. V was shortened by 9 bases and J by 5 bases, with 15 bases between the two germline ends. Per the germline V gene, CDR1 is KGHSH and CDR2 is LQKENI. CDR3 bases: TGTGCCAGTTACCGGCCGGAGGTAGATACGCAGTATTTT. Protein sequence: CASYRPEVDTQYF. The full variable domain, with the rest looked up from reference TRBV18 and TRBJ2-3, is NAGVMQNPRHLVRRRGQEARLRCSPMKGHSHVYWYRQLPEEGLKFMVYLQKENIIDESGMPKERFSAEFPKEGPSILRIQQVVRGDSAAYFCASYRPEVDTQYFGPGTRLTVL.